This is a list of T cell receptor beta chains from one sample in a study of identical twins. TCRdb re-called the 5' RACE reads through MiXCR, storing one row per CDR3 protein. This sample has some 630,000 distinct CDR3 sequences, with roughly 7.2% found just once. The same data also went into a second study, on yellow fever vaccine responses in identical twins.

Source material: PBMCs. The receptor source for this set is a woman aged 18-29 years in good health. CDR3s leave out the opening cysteine and the closing phenylalanine or tryptophan. Each record gives: J gene, V gene, CDR3 protein.

j_gene: TRBJ2-1
v_gene: TRBV12-3/TRBV12-4
CDR3aa: ASSFYGINNEQF

j_gene: TRBJ2-3
v_gene: TRBV12-3/TRBV12-4
CDR3aa: ASTLPWGTDTQY

j_gene: TRBJ2-1
v_gene: TRBV6-5
CDR3aa: ASSRSSGEQF

j_gene: TRBJ2-7
v_gene: TRBV5-1
CDR3aa: ASSLFDRAYEQY

j_gene: TRBJ1-1
v_gene: TRBV24-1
CDR3aa: ATSDSRTGAMNTEAF

j_gene: TRBJ2-1
v_gene: TRBV6-5
CDR3aa: ASTWGRASNEQF

j_gene: TRBJ2-3
v_gene: TRBV29-1
CDR3aa: SVASDTQY

j_gene: TRBJ2-1
v_gene: TRBV27
CDR3aa: ASSLSGQGWNEQF

j_gene: TRBJ2-3
v_gene: TRBV27
CDR3aa: ASSLTLWRAGTDTQY

j_gene: TRBJ2-5
v_gene: TRBV4-1
CDR3aa: ASTSSGRAGETQY

j_gene: TRBJ1-6
v_gene: TRBV5-1
CDR3aa: ASTPGGGNSPLH

j_gene: TRBJ2-1
v_gene: TRBV11-2
CDR3aa: ASSYSRQSNNEQF

j_gene: TRBJ2-1
v_gene: TRBV2
CDR3aa: ASSGLGGNYNEQF

j_gene: TRBJ2-5
v_gene: TRBV5-6
CDR3aa: ASNFFGTARETQY

j_gene: TRBJ2-7
v_gene: TRBV28
CDR3aa: ASSRTGGSYEQY

j_gene: TRBJ2-7
v_gene: TRBV12-3/TRBV12-4
CDR3aa: ASSSRGRTSPHGYEQY

j_gene: TRBJ2-1
v_gene: TRBV6-2/TRBV6-3
CDR3aa: ASSFERENPYNEQF

j_gene: TRBJ2-7
v_gene: TRBV28
CDR3aa: ASSLADFQGNYEQY

j_gene: TRBJ2-1
v_gene: TRBV29-1
CDR3aa: SVETRSSVDNEQF

j_gene: TRBJ1-2
v_gene: TRBV5-3
CDR3aa: ARSPGVLGCYT

j_gene: TRBJ2-7
v_gene: TRBV12-3/TRBV12-4
CDR3aa: ASSRSRTRASYEQY

j_gene: TRBJ2-2
v_gene: TRBV2
CDR3aa: ASSYQGAYGELF

j_gene: TRBJ2-7
v_gene: TRBV2
CDR3aa: ASLGGETRGEQY

j_gene: TRBJ1-1
v_gene: TRBV5-5
CDR3aa: ASSSSPQGVSLTEAF

j_gene: TRBJ2-6
v_gene: TRBV12-5
CDR3aa: ASGLVLPSGANVLT

j_gene: TRBJ2-1
v_gene: TRBV12-3/TRBV12-4
CDR3aa: ATGSNLAGRYNEQF

j_gene: TRBJ1-1
v_gene: TRBV11-2
CDR3aa: ASSSGLGTEAF

j_gene: TRBJ2-2
v_gene: TRBV7-2
CDR3aa: ASSFDRGGGGELF

j_gene: TRBJ1-1
v_gene: TRBV6-1
CDR3aa: ASSLTGEANTEAF

j_gene: TRBJ2-1
v_gene: TRBV15
CDR3aa: ATSLNRDLIYNEQF

j_gene: TRBJ1-5
v_gene: TRBV12-3/TRBV12-4
CDR3aa: ASSPLYRGGNQPQH

j_gene: TRBJ2-7
v_gene: TRBV20-1
CDR3aa: SARNPYYEQY

j_gene: TRBJ2-3
v_gene: TRBV3-1
CDR3aa: ASSQVTDTQY

j_gene: TRBJ1-6
v_gene: TRBV5-8
CDR3aa: ASNDRRSYNSPLH

j_gene: TRBJ2-1
v_gene: TRBV5-1
CDR3aa: ASSLSGGTVGYNEQF

j_gene: TRBJ2-1
v_gene: TRBV11-1
CDR3aa: ASSHTSGRGRDYNEQF

j_gene: TRBJ2-1
v_gene: TRBV6-1
CDR3aa: ASRDGLGGAYNEQF

j_gene: TRBJ1-4
v_gene: TRBV20-1
CDR3aa: SAMIPQGNEKLF

j_gene: TRBJ1-4
v_gene: TRBV20-1
CDR3aa: SAPGTGFIEF

j_gene: TRBJ2-5
v_gene: TRBV5-1
CDR3aa: ASRFTGTSQETQY

j_gene: TRBJ1-1
v_gene: TRBV12-3/TRBV12-4
CDR3aa: AIQTQGALGTEAF

j_gene: TRBJ2-1
v_gene: TRBV29-1
CDR3aa: STSSLAGGGGEQF

j_gene: TRBJ2-7
v_gene: TRBV5-5
CDR3aa: ASSLETGIRYEQY

j_gene: TRBJ1-5
v_gene: TRBV4-1
CDR3aa: ASSQVLPPPQH

j_gene: TRBJ2-1
v_gene: TRBV20-1
CDR3aa: SARGDSEFNEQF

j_gene: TRBJ2-3
v_gene: TRBV27
CDR3aa: ASGSWELEGTDTQY

j_gene: TRBJ2-1
v_gene: TRBV12-3/TRBV12-4
CDR3aa: ASSSQGASYNEQF

j_gene: TRBJ2-7
v_gene: TRBV6-5
CDR3aa: ASSYKHHNAYEQY

j_gene: TRBJ2-3
v_gene: TRBV29-1
CDR3aa: SVEAWRGGRGTQY

j_gene: TRBJ2-5
v_gene: TRBV4-2
CDR3aa: ASSQVASGTQETQY

j_gene: TRBJ2-7
v_gene: TRBV29-1
CDR3aa: SVEDPGVSYEQY

j_gene: TRBJ2-3
v_gene: TRBV6-5
CDR3aa: ASIRGGRGTDTQY